This TCR beta chain was obtained from a study of T cell responses to AZD1222 COVID-19 vaccine. At the level of the study: Second-dose intervals of approximately 4 or approximately 12 weeks were pooled. Study results and limitations: Recipients of AZD1222 seropositive at baseline numbered only 6 or 7. White British ancestry dominated among donors, who included more females, and clonal diversity was possibly underestimated. Of spike-specific TCRs, nearly half reportedly target regions left unmutated in variants.

Worth noting for this clone: Its antigen is undetermined.

This table comes from immunoSEQ multiplex PCR, and its TCRdb copy is limited to in-frame clones, with some not included. The sample shows about 130,000 clones, about 90% of them seen only once. The V gene end was trimmed by 2 bases and the J gene end by 4 bases; junction bases not matched to a gene: 7. The CDR3 length is 16 residues. CDR1 MGHRA and CDR2 YSYEKL come from the germline V gene. The TCR originated in an adult in good health. The chain combines TRBV4-1 with TRBJ1-5, with 8 bases lining up with TRBD1. The sequences come from peripheral blood, collected on day 0 of AZD1222 vaccination. The CDR3 is CASSQTDRAPNQPQHF. Written as DNA, the CDR3 is TGCGCCAGCAGCCAAACGGACAGGGCCCCGAATCAGCCCCAGCATTTT.